Below are 16 T cell receptor beta chains sequenced from a single sample in a study of blood T cell repertoires in COVID-19. The protocol was immunoSEQ multiplex PCR, while the TCRdb copy is restricted to in-frame clones and leaves out a portion. The top ten hold 20% of the sample, which has approximately 97,000 clones, approximately 87% seen once. Material for sequencing was peripheral blood. Every receptor here comes from a human donor in a cohort sampled during active COVID-19.

This sequence joins TRBV14 and TRBJ2-5; D is perhaps TRBD2 (6 bases). Trimming took off 1 base at V and 5 bases at J, with 8 bases between the two ends. CDR3 size: 13 residues. Germline CDR1 and CDR2: SGHDN and FVKESK. CDR3 DNA: TGTGCCAGCAGCCAAGGGGACTGGGAGACCCAGTACTTC. This codes for CASSQGDWETQYF.

This chain links TRBV12-3 or TRBV12-4 with TRBJ2-5; possible D gene TRBD1, 6 bases. V shed 6 bases and J shed 5 bases, with 10 bases lying between them. The CDR3 consists of 12 residues. The DNA of the CDR3 is TGTGCCAGCAGCGAGGGGGTGGAGACCCAGTACTTC. Protein: CASSEGVETQYF.

V gene TRBV7-9 combines with J gene TRBJ2-6, with D unresolved. Germline values: CDR1 SEHNR, CDR2 FQNEAQ (reference sequence). This CDR3 has 13 residues. Trimming cost V 10 bases and J 2 bases, with 9 bases left between them. DNA of the CDR3: TGTGCCATCCTAGGTGCTGGGGCCAACGTCCTGACTTTC. Translated, it gives CAILGAGANVLTF.

The rearrangement uses TRBV25-1 and TRBJ2-3; 7 bases are shared with TRBD2. Germline-derived CDR1 and CDR2 are MGHDK and SYGVNS. Trimming took 2 bases from V and 1 from J; bases not matched to a gene: 0. The CDR3 covers 14 residues. CDR3 bases: TGTGCCAGCAGTGAAGGACTAGGCACAGATACGCAGTATTTT. It codes for CASSEGLGTDTQYF. Complete variable domain (other parts from reference TRBV25-1 and TRBJ2-3): EADIYQTPRYLVIGTGKKITLECSQTMGHDKMYWYQQDPGMELHLIHYSYGVNSTEKGDLSSESTVSRIRTEHFPLTLESARPSHTSQYLCASSEGLGTDTQYFGPGTRLTVL.

This chain links TRBV6-5 with TRBJ2-2, with unresolved D. The length of the CDR3 is 11 residues. Trimming cost V 6 bases and J 4 bases, with 3 bases left between them. Germline V gene lookup returns CDR1 MNHEY and CDR2 SVGAGI. CDR3 coding DNA: TGTGCCAGCAGACTCACCGGGGAGCTGTTTTTT. This encodes CASRLTGELFF.

The chain links TRBV28 to TRBJ1-2; 8 bases agree with TRBD1. CDR1 and CDR2 (germline): MDHEN, SYDVKM. The V segment lost 4 bases and the J segment 4 bases; nucleotides outside the gene matches: 11. CDR3 size: 16 residues. For the CDR3, the DNA is TGTGCCAGCAGTTCCACCGGACAGGGCGATGGCTATGGCTACACCTTC. Protein product: CASSSTGQGDGYGYTF.

The J gene is TRBJ1-2, the V gene TRBV3-1 (or the pseudogene TRBV3-2), with 7 bases identical to TRBD1. Germline values: CDR1 LGHDT, CDR2 YNNKEL (reference sequence). The CDR3 sequence is 13 residues long. V lost 3 bases and J lost 4; bases outside the gene matches: 2. The CDR3 bases are TGTGCCAGCAGCCAGCGGGACAGCTATGGCTACACCTTC. Residues: CASSQRDSYGYTF.

The chain carries TRBV5-5 and TRBJ2-7; 7 nucleotides align to TRBD1. Looked up from germline, CDR1 is SGHKS and CDR2 is YYEKEE (reference sequence). The junction had 12 bases not matched to a gene; V was cut back by 6 bases and J by 6 bases. The CDR3 is 14 residues long. The CDR3: CASNLQTGSGEQYF. CDR3 nucleotides: TGTGCCAGCAATCTTCAGACAGGGTCCGGCGAGCAGTACTTC.

The chain has TRBV5-1 and TRBJ2-1, with 7 positions matching TRBD1. The CDR3 consists of 16 residues. J lost 3 bases, V lost 3 bases, and 9 bases had no gene match. Germline lookup yields CDR1 SGHRS and CDR2 YFSETQ. The CDR3 region has the DNA TGCGCCAGCAGCTCAAACCCGGGACAGTACTACAATGAGCAGTTCTTC. This gives the protein CASSSNPGQYYNEQFF.

This chain joins TRBV19 and TRBJ1-1; D might be TRBD1 (6 bases). The CDR3 runs 14 residues. V lost 0 bases and J lost 4, with 9 bases in between. Per the germline V gene, CDR1 is LNHDA and CDR2 is SQIVND (reference sequence). CDR3 DNA: TGTGCCAGTAGTATAGATTTAGGGGGCACTGAAGCTTTCTTT. The encoded protein is CASSIDLGGTEAFF.

The chain couples TRBV5-6 to TRBJ1-1; D remains ambiguous. The CDR3 covers 13 residues. Germline-derived CDR1 and CDR2 are SGHDT and YYEEEE. V was trimmed by 4 bases and J by 7 bases, leaving 14 bases between them. CDR3 sequence (DNA): TGTGCCAGCAGCCTAATCTCCGGCGGTGAAGCTTTCTTT. Protein product: CASSLISGGEAFF.

CDR3 protein: CASSPRSRRHTGELFF. In DNA form, the CDR3 reads TGTGCCAGCTCACCAAGGTCCCGCAGGCACACCGGGGAGCTGTTTTTT. The chain joins TRBV18 to TRBJ2-2; D is ambiguous. CDR1 is KGHSH, CDR2 LQKENI, per germline. This CDR3 contains 16 residues. V was pared by 2 bases and J by 3 bases, with 13 bases between.

The chain has TRBV7-3 and TRBJ1-3, with D hard to call. The CDR3 consists of 14 residues. V lost 2 bases and J 0 bases, leaving 5 bases between the germline ends. Germline CDR1 and CDR2: SGHTA and FQGTGA. Here the CDR3 reads CASSLSGSGNTIYF. CDR3 coding DNA: TGTGCCAGCAGCTTATCGGGCTCTGGAAACACCATATATTTT.

This sequence joins TRBV11-3 and TRBJ2-1; weak D call: TRBD2 (6 bases). The germline V gene encodes CDR1 SGHNT and CDR2 YENEEA. V lost 3 bases and J lost 9, with 15 bases in between. This CDR3 is built from 14 residues. The CDR3 protein is CASSFGGERIEQFF. Here the CDR3 DNA reads TGTGCCAGCAGCTTCGGGGGAGAAAGGATTGAGCAGTTCTTC.

This clone was recorded once. The V call is TRBV10-3, the J call TRBJ2-3; 8 bases fit TRBD1. The CDR3 is 16 amino acids. CDR1 and CDR2 (germline): ENHRY, SYGVKD. The junction had 10 bases not matched to a gene; V was cut back by 3 bases and J by 5 bases. As DNA, the CDR3 is TGTGCCATCAGTGACCCGGTAGGCGGGACAGGAGATACGCAGTATTTT. Translated, it gives CAISDPVGGTGDTQYF.

The chain links TRBV7-8 to TRBJ1-2; D might be TRBD1 (6 bases). CDR3 length: 12 amino acids. The V gene's germline CDR1 is SGHVS and CDR2 FQNEAQ. The V end was cut by 5 bases, the J end by 7 bases, with 11 bases between. The CDR3 region has the DNA TGTGCCAGCAGCCTGGGACACTCTGGCTACACCTTC. It specifies CASSLGHSGYTF.